This TCR beta chain was profiled in a study of identical twins. Study outcomes and limitations: For out-of-frame alpha sequences shared by twins, low generation probability was in excess.

In this sample, this clonotype turned up a few times. Its target is not known. TCRdb passed the 5' RACE reads through MiXCR, listing each CDR3 protein once. The profile covers 400,000 to 500,000 distinct CDR3 sequences, with around a sixth appearing a single time and 10% to 15% taken by the ten largest. The sequence came from a man aged 45-60 years in good health. The sample was naive T cells sorted from blood.

The CDR3 bases are TGTGCCAGCAGTAGCTGGGACAGGGCTGCGTCCTACGAGCAGTACTTC. This gives the protein CASSSWDRAASYEQYF. The chain couples TRBV28 to TRBJ2-7, with 9 bases aligning to TRBD1. Germline lookup yields CDR1 MDHEN and CDR2 SYDVKM. V lost 5 bases and J lost 1; bases outside the gene matches: 9. The CDR3 has 16 amino acids.